This passage covers 30 T cell receptor beta chains from one sample sequenced in a study of vaccination and CD4 T cells after COVID-19. Oncomine TCR Beta short-read sequencing was applied to DNA from cultured CD4+ T cells. TCRdb redid the calling of the PCR reads with MiXCR, one entry per CDR3 protein. This sample has 13,000 or so distinct CDR3 sequences; around 67% occur once, and the top ten carry around 10%. For these TCRs, the target antigens are not known. The treatment: approximately nine-day PBMC culture with coronavirus spike peptide pools or control peptides (ViraFEST assay). Sequenced sample: CD4+ T cells from blood, cultured in vitro. These receptors came from a human donor who had recovered from COVID-19.

This chain connects TRBV7-2 to TRBJ1-1; maybe TRBD1 (5 bases). Germline values: CDR1 SGHTA, CDR2 FQGNSA. The CDR3 spans 13 residues. V lost 2 bases to trimming and J lost 3 bases, with 7 bases between them. The CDR3 region is CASSLRGDTEAFF. DNA for the CDR3: TGTGCCAGCAGCTTAAGGGGAGACACTGAAGCTTTCTTT. The full variable domain, with the rest looked up from reference TRBV7-2 and TRBJ1-1, is GAGVSQSPSNKVTEKGKDVELRCDPISGHTALYWYRQSLGQGLEFLIYFQGNSAPDKSGLPSDRFSAERTGGSVSTLTIQRTQQEDSAVYLCASSLRGDTEAFFGQGTRLTVV.

This chain connects TRBV5-6 to TRBJ1-1, with D perhaps TRBD1 (6 bases). The CDR3 totals 13 residues. Trimming removed 4 bases at V and 11 bases at J, with 18 bases between. Per the germline V gene, CDR1 is SGHDT and CDR2 is YYEEEE. CDR3 in amino acids: CASSEETGLSAFF. The CDR3 coding sequence is TGTGCCAGCAGCGAAGAGACAGGACTGAGCGCTTTCTTT. Full variable domain (remainder filled in from reference TRBV5-6 and TRBJ1-1): DAGVTQSPTHLIKTRGQQVTLRCSPKSGHDTVSWYQQALGQGPQFIFQYYEEEERQRGNFPDRFSGHQFPNYSSELNVNALLLGDSALYLCASSEETGLSAFFGQGTRLTVV.

The chain carries TRBV11-3 and TRBJ2-7; possible D gene TRBD1, 5 bases. V was shortened by 5 bases and J by 1 base, with 21 bases between the two germline ends. The CDR3 totals 17 residues. Germline CDR1 reads SGHNT; CDR2 reads YENEEA. The CDR3 region is CASSPNLDTDLSYEQYF. CDR3 nucleotide sequence: TGTGCCAGCAGCCCAAATCTGGACACGGATCTTTCCTACGAGCAGTACTTC.

In this sample, this clonotype turned up a few times. The rearrangement joins TRBV20-1 to TRBJ1-5; D unresolved. With 2 bases removed from V and 3 bases from J, the gap between germline ends came to 14 bases. Germline V gene data show CDR1 as DFQATT and CDR2 as SNEGSKA (reference sequence). CDR3 length equals 15 residues. CDR3 residues: CSARQLNGVNQPQHF. The CDR3 coding sequence is TGCAGTGCTAGACAGTTGAATGGGGTCAATCAGCCCCAGCATTTT.

The genes are TRBV7-3 and TRBJ2-2, with D unresolved. V was shortened by 5 bases and J by 4 bases, with 11 bases between the two germline ends. Germline V CDR1 and CDR2: SGHTA, FQGTGA. The CDR3 sequence is 14 residues long. CDR3 in DNA: TGTGCCAGCAGCCCGACGACATTCACCGGGGAGCTGTTTTTT. This translates into CASSPTTFTGELFF. The full variable domain, with the rest looked up from reference TRBV7-3 and TRBJ2-2, is GAGVSQTPSNKVTEKGKYVELRCDPISGHTALYWYRQSLGQGPEFLIYFQGTGAADDSGLPNDRFFAVRPEGSVSTLKIQRTERGDSAVYLCASSPTTFTGELFFGEGSRLTVL.

A few counts support this clonotype. This chain uses TRBV6-1 with TRBJ1-1, with TRBD1 as a possible D gene (6 bases). Germline CDR1 MNHNS, CDR2 SASEGT. CDR3 length: 14 residues. The germline V and J ends were trimmed by 7 bases and 3 bases, with 15 bases remaining between them. This CDR3 is CASKNRVEYTEAFF. The CDR3 coding sequence is TGTGCCAGCAAAAACAGGGTAGAGTACACTGAAGCTTTCTTT.

This clonotype was seen just once. The germline gene is not matched at one end of the junction; a read error may be the cause. J is TRBJ2-3 and V is TRBV7-3; tentatively, D is TRBD2 (6 bases). CDR3 length: 20 amino acids. CDR1 and CDR2 from the germline V gene are SGHTA and FQGTGA. DNA for the CDR3: TGTGTCAGCAGCTTAATGGGGGGTCCCGGACTTCGAATAAGCACAGATACGCAGTATTTT. Translating it yields CVSSLMGGPGLRISTDTQYF.

This clonotype has only a few counts. V is TRBV21-1 and J is TRBJ1-1; the DNA was not used to check the table's D call, TRBD1. TRBV21-1 is deemed a pseudogene. This CDR3 comprises 14 residues. The CDR3 protein is CASSNKTGNTEAFF. CDR3 nucleotide sequence: TGTGCCAGCAGCAATAAGACAGGGAACACTGAAGCTTTCTTT.

This clonotype was found a few times. The chain uses TRBV19 and TRBJ1-1; 7 nucleotides agree with TRBD1. The ends lost 9 bases at V and 1 base at J; junction bases unmatched: 8. Germline V gives CDR1 LNHDA, CDR2 SQIVND (reference sequence). The CDR3 has 14 residues. CDR3 amino acids: CASKTGASNTEAFF. CDR3 bases: TGTGCCAGCAAAACAGGGGCTTCGAACACTGAAGCTTTCTTT. The complete variable domain, with remaining parts taken from reference TRBV19 and TRBJ1-1, reads DGGITQSPKYLFRKEGQNVTLSCEQNLNHDAMYWYRQDPGQGLRLIYYSQIVNDFQKGDIAEGYSVSREKKESFPLTVTSAQKNPTAFYLCASKTGASNTEAFFGQGTRLTVV.

J is TRBJ2-2 and V is TRBV9, with D hard to call. Trimming took 1 base from V and 1 from J, leaving 11 bases between them. The CDR3 has 16 residues. CDR1 and CDR2 (germline): SGDLS, YYNGEE. As DNA, the CDR3 is TGTGCCAGCAGCGTATACCCTGACGGGAACACCGGGGAGCTGTTTTTT. It yields the protein CASSVYPDGNTGELFF.

CDR3 residues: CASNTQGGVTEAFF. The CDR3 DNA sequence: TGTGCCAGCAACACCCAAGGGGGGGTCACTGAAGCTTTCTTT. The V call is TRBV6-2 or TRBV6-3, the J call TRBJ1-1; D may be TRBD1 (6 bases). The germline V and J ends were trimmed by 7 bases and 4 bases, with 16 bases remaining between them. This CDR3 comprises 14 residues. Germline V gives CDR1 MNHEY, CDR2 SVGEGT.

This rearrangement joins TRBV7-6 to TRBJ2-7; D remains unclear. The V and J ends lost 1 base and 3 bases respectively, with 10 bases between them. Germline V gene lookup returns CDR1 SGHVS and CDR2 FNYEAQ. The CDR3 contains 14 residues. The CDR3 protein is CASSLDPGSYEQYF. In DNA form, the CDR3 reads TGTGCCAGCAGCTTAGATCCAGGTAGCTACGAGCAGTACTTC.

CDR3 sequence reads: CASSTHRNLNSPLHF. CDR3 coding DNA: TGTGCCAGCAGCACACATAGGAACCTCAATTCACCCCTCCACTTT. The chain recombines TRBV7-8 with TRBJ1-6; D remains ambiguous. Germline CDR1 reads SGHVS; CDR2 reads FQNEAQ. The V end was cut by 5 bases, the J end by 7 bases, with 15 bases between. CDR3 size: 15 residues.

V usage is TRBV6-1 and J usage is TRBJ2-1; D might be TRBD1 (6 bases). The CDR3 totals 12 residues. Germline V gives CDR1 MNHNS, CDR2 SASEGT. With 6 bases removed from V and 6 bases from J, the gap between germline ends came to 9 bases. CDR3: CASRKGGNEQFF. CDR3 DNA sequence: TGTGCCAGCAGGAAAGGGGGCAATGAGCAGTTCTTC.

The V gene is TRBV19, the J gene TRBJ1-4; no clear D gene. CDR3 length equals 11 residues. V was pared by 6 bases and J by 5 bases, with 4 bases between. Looked up from germline, CDR1 is LNHDA and CDR2 is SQIVND (reference sequence). CDR3 amino acids: CASRENEKLFF. DNA for the CDR3: TGTGCCAGTAGGGAGAATGAAAAACTGTTTTTT.

Sample share makes this clonotype large. The chain joins TRBV24-1 to TRBJ2-2; TRBD1 matches 9 bases. CDR3 length: 17 residues. Unmatched junction bases numbered 6, after V lost 0 bases and J lost 5 bases. Germline V gene data show CDR1 as KGHDR and CDR2 as SFDVKD. The CDR3 nucleotides are TGTGCCACCAGTGATTTGCGTCCCGGGACAGGGACCGGGGAGCTGTTTTTT. Amino acid sequence: CATSDLRPGTGTGELFF.

This chain joins TRBV7-9 and TRBJ1-2; no clear D gene. CDR1 is SEHNR and CDR2 is FQNEAQ in the germline V gene (reference sequence). Trimming pared 2 bases from V and 8 bases from J, leaving 15 bases between. This CDR3 has 14 amino acids. CDR3 amino acids: CASSLSGDSKGYTF. The DNA for the CDR3 is TGTGCCAGCAGCTTAAGCGGGGATTCAAAGGGCTACACCTTC.

The CDR3 DNA reads as TGCAGTGCTAGAGGGCAGGGGGTCGGAGCTTTCTTT. Translating gives CSARGQGVGAFF. The rearrangement uses TRBV20-1 and TRBJ1-1; 7 nucleotides match TRBD1. Germline-derived CDR1 and CDR2 are DFQATT and SNEGSKA (reference sequence). J gave up 10 bases and V 1 base, and 6 bases lay outside the gene matches. CDR3 size: 12 residues.

This clonotype came up a few times. This chain connects TRBV7-2 to TRBJ1-5; no clear D. Looked up from germline, CDR1 is SGHTA and CDR2 is FQGNSA. The CDR3 sequence is 12 residues long. V lost 4 bases to trimming and J lost 7 bases, with 8 bases between them. CDR3 region: CASSSYGQPQHF. DNA for the CDR3: TGTGCCAGCAGCTCATACGGGCAGCCCCAGCATTTT.

This clonotype occurred a few times. The J gene is TRBJ1-2, the V gene TRBV28; possible D gene TRBD1, 6 bases. From germline, CDR1 is MDHEN and CDR2 SYDVKM. The CDR3 is made up of 15 amino acids. With 6 bases removed from V and 4 bases from J, the gap between germline ends came to 18 bases. CDR3 DNA: TGTGCCAGCAGCCCCTCGGGGGGGCTCAGCTATGGCTACACCTTC. Translation gives CASSPSGGLSYGYTF.

This clonotype occurred a few times. This chain connects TRBV7-3 to TRBJ2-2, with 8 bases fitting TRBD2. The V gene's germline CDR1 is SGHTA and CDR2 FQGTGA. CDR3 length: 17 amino acids. V gave up 2 bases and J gave up 2 bases; unmatched junction bases: 7. The CDR3 reads CASSLLGGGTNTGELFF. The CDR3 DNA is TGTGCCAGCAGCTTATTAGGCGGGGGGACAAACACCGGGGAGCTGTTTTTT.

The rearrangement joins TRBV28 to TRBJ1-5, with no clear D. CDR1 MDHEN and CDR2 SYDVKM come from the germline V gene. This CDR3 contains 15 residues. With 3 bases removed from V and 0 bases from J, the gap between germline ends came to 9 bases. The CDR3 region has the DNA TGTGCCAGCAGTTTGGGCAGCTATAGCAATCAGCCCCAGCATTTT. As protein: CASSLGSYSNQPQHF.

V is TRBV30 and J is TRBJ2-3; D may correspond to TRBD1 or TRBD2 (5 bases each). The ends were cut back, 5 bases at V and 3 bases at J, with 12 bases in the middle. The CDR3 runs 13 residues. Germline V CDR1 and CDR2: GTSNPN, SVGIG (reference sequence). The CDR3, as DNA: TGTGCCTGGGGAGAGGGGAGTACAGATACGCAGTATTTT. As protein: CAWGEGSTDTQYF. Complete variable domain (other parts from reference TRBV30 and TRBJ2-3): SQTIHQWPATLVQPVGSPLSLECTVEGTSNPNLYWYRQAAGRGLQLLFYSVGIGQISSEVPQNLSASRPQDRQFILSSKKLLLSDSGFYLCAWGEGSTDTQYFGPGTRLTVL.

V gene TRBV11-2 combines with J gene TRBJ2-7; maybe TRBD2 (5 bases). The CDR3 runs 13 residues. Germline values: CDR1 SGHAT, CDR2 FQNNGV. Trimming removed 5 bases from V and 2 bases from J, with 10 bases in between. CDR3 region: CASSPPGAYEQYF. For the CDR3, the DNA is TGTGCCAGCAGCCCCCCCGGGGCCTACGAGCAGTACTTC.

CDR3 residues: CASSLTPSRSGSYNEQFF. The CDR3 DNA is TGTGCCAGCAGCTTAACCCCCTCCAGGAGCGGGAGCTACAATGAGCAGTTCTTC. V and J are TRBV7-3 and TRBJ2-1; TRBD2 matches at 8 bases. J was trimmed by 3 bases and V by 0 bases; bases with no gene match: 10. Germline V gene data show CDR1 as SGHTA and CDR2 as FQGTGA. This CDR3 region has 18 residues.

This chain joins TRBV19 and TRBJ2-5; weak D call: TRBD1 (7 bases). Germline lookup yields CDR1 LNHDA and CDR2 SQIVND (reference sequence). The CDR3 runs to 13 residues. Trimming shortened V by 5 bases and J by 5 bases, and 12 bases separated the two germline ends. CDR3 residues: CASSSTGRETQYF. The CDR3 DNA follows: TGTGCCAGTAGTTCGACAGGGAGGGAGACCCAGTACTTC.

This chain links TRBV7-2 with TRBJ1-1; unclear D gene. Trimming pared 5 bases from V and 1 base from J, leaving 11 bases between. CDR3 length equals 14 residues. Looked up from germline, CDR1 is SGHTA and CDR2 is FQGNSA. The CDR3 region is CASSPAGRNTEAFF. The CDR3 DNA is TGTGCCAGCAGCCCGGCGGGGAGGAACACTGAAGCTTTCTTT.

The chain has TRBV5-4 and TRBJ2-3, with 7 bases identical to TRBD2. The CDR3 is made up of 14 amino acids. Germline trimming cut 6 bases from V and 0 bases from J; bases unmatched to any gene: 4. Germline V gene data show CDR1 as SGHNT and CDR2 as YYREEE (reference sequence). In DNA, the CDR3 is TGTGCCAGCACCCTCGGGGGGAGCACAGATACGCAGTATTTT. Translation gives CASTLGGSTDTQYF.

This clonotype was detected only a few times. The gene calls are TRBV20-1 and TRBJ2-5; D is perhaps TRBD1 (5 bases). CDR1 and CDR2 (germline): DFQATT, SNEGSKA (reference sequence). V was shortened by 7 bases and J by 1 base, with 16 bases between the two germline ends. The CDR3 is 14 residues long. The CDR3 DNA sequence: TGCAGTGTCCCGGATCGACAGATCCAAGAGACCCAGTACTTC. Its protein product is CSVPDRQIQETQYF.

The J gene is TRBJ2-5, the V gene TRBV4-1; maybe TRBD2 (5 bases). Germline V gene data show CDR1 as MGHRA and CDR2 as YSYEKL. V lost 0 bases, J lost 2 bases, and 7 bases lay in between. CDR3 length: 14 amino acids. CDR3 in DNA: TGCGCCAGCAGCCAAGACCGGACTCAAGAGACCCAGTACTTC. Protein: CASSQDRTQETQYF.